Each of the 10 T cell receptor beta chains below was sequenced from the same sample in a study of identical twins. TCRdb itself ran the 5' RACE reads through MiXCR, one entry per CDR3 protein. The sample lists a few hundred thousand distinct CDR3 sequences; around a sixth were seen once. Sequenced material: naive T cells sorted from blood. Receptors originate from a man in his fifties or sixties in good health.

This clonotype was picked up many times. This rearrangement joins TRBV10-3 to TRBJ1-4; possibly TRBD1 for D (6 bases). Germline V lookup: CDR1 ENHRY, CDR2 SYGVKD. Trimming removed 0 bases from V and 8 bases from J, with 13 bases in between. The CDR3 covers 15 residues. The CDR3 bases are TGTGCCATCAGTGAGTCGCAGGGGCCAGGGGAAAAACTGTTTTTT. Translation gives CAISESQGPGEKLFF.

This clonotype was seen only a few times. A much larger clone lies one base from this, so it may be a read error. The chain joins TRBV7-8 to TRBJ1-2; 10 bases fit TRBD1. V was clipped by 5 bases and J by 4 bases; unmatched bases: 4. Germline assignment: CDR1 SGHVS and CDR2 FQNEAQ. The CDR3 is made up of 14 amino acids. The CDR3, as DNA: TGTGCCAGCAGCCCCGGGACAGGGGCCTATGGCTACACCTTC. Translation: CASSPGTGAYGYTF.

A remark on this clonotype: The junction departs from germline at one end; a sequencing error may be responsible. The chain recombines TRBV27 with TRBJ2-7; 7 nucleotides match TRBD1. Per germline, CDR1 MNHEY and CDR2 SMNVEV (reference sequence). This CDR3 is built from 13 residues. The CDR3 DNA is TGTGCCAGCAGTCAAACCAGGGGGTACGTGCAGTACTTC. This sequence encodes CASSQTRGYVQYF.

V is TRBV7-9 and J is TRBJ1-2; 12 positions match TRBD1. CDR1 is SEHNR and CDR2 is FQNEAQ in the germline V gene (reference sequence). The CDR3 covers 17 residues. V lost 5 bases and J lost 4; bases outside the gene matches: 11. CDR3 bases: TGTGCCAGCAGCCCTCCCGGGACAGGGGGCGCCAGCTATGGCTACACCTTC. Residues: CASSPPGTGGASYGYTF.

This chain links TRBV5-1 with TRBJ2-3, with D uncertain. Between the trimmed V and J ends, which lost 0 bases and 5 bases, there was a span of 7 bases. From germline, CDR1 is SGHRS and CDR2 YFSETQ. This CDR3 has 13 residues. This CDR3 reads CASSLGGRDTQYF. The CDR3 DNA follows: TGCGCCAGCAGCTTGGGGGGAAGAGATACGCAGTATTTT.

This clonotype was seen more than once but under ten times. This may be a read error, as it is one base from a much larger clone. This rearrangement joins TRBV6-2 or TRBV6-3 to TRBJ2-7; no definite D call. The CDR3 length is 11 residues. The V end lost 5 bases, the J end lost 2 bases, and 4 bases lay between the germline ends. Germline loops: CDR1 MNHEY, CDR2 SVGEGT. For the CDR3, the DNA is TGTGCCAGCAGTAACGCCTACGAGCAGTACTTC. Translated, it gives CASSNAYEQYF.

At least ten counts were recorded for this clonotype. The rearrangement links TRBV20-1 to TRBJ2-5; TRBD1 matches at 7 bases. V lost 0 bases to trimming and J lost 4 bases; unmatched junction nucleotides: 8. This CDR3 is built from 15 residues. Germline V gene lookup returns CDR1 DFQATT and CDR2 SNEGSKA (reference sequence). The CDR3 nucleotides are TGCAGTGCTAGAGATCTTAACAGGGGTGCAGAGACCCAGTACTTC. The encoded protein is CSARDLNRGAETQYF.

The chain combines TRBV4-3 with TRBJ2-3, with TRBD2 matching over 14 bases. Germline assignment: CDR1 LGHNA and CDR2 YSLEER. The CDR3 contains 18 residues. V gave up 2 bases and J gave up 4 bases; unmatched junction bases: 8. The CDR3, as DNA: TGCGCCAGCAGCCAATCGGGACTAGCGGGAGTTTTGGCAGATACGCAGTATTTT. This codes for CASSQSGLAGVLADTQYF.

V is TRBV4-1 and J is TRBJ2-1, with D possibly TRBD2 on 7 matching bases. This CDR3 comprises 15 residues. Trimming left V 0 bases short and J 7 bases short, with 13 bases between. Germline CDR1 and CDR2: MGHRA and YSYEKL. DNA of the CDR3: TGCGCCAGCAGCCAAGAGTGGGGGGGCCCGAATGAGCAGTTCTTC. Protein: CASSQEWGGPNEQFF.

To note about this clonotype: Possible read error: a much larger clone is one base away. CDR3 amino acids: CASSTGGSNTETFF. The DNA for the CDR3 is TGTGCCAGCAGCACAGGAGGGTCGAACACTGAAACTTTCTTT. This rearrangement joins TRBV7-6 to TRBJ1-1; D is possibly TRBD1 (5 bases). This CDR3 comprises 14 residues. Germline values: CDR1 SGHVS, CDR2 FNYEAQ.